This TCR beta chain originates from a study of T cell responses to AZD1222 COVID-19 vaccine (dated by TCRdb to 2020 to 2022). Looking at the study overall: AZD1222 recipients given second doses at about 4 weeks or at about 12 weeks were pooled, since spike-specific TCR depth and breadth were not found to differ between the two schedules. Trial participants were enrolled into age subgroups of 18-55, 56-69 and 70-plus years, which contained about 160, 30 and 59 TCR-sequenced participants, respectively. A total of around 240 trial participants underwent TCR sequencing, of whom about 210 had received two doses of AZD1222 and approximately 26 had received two doses of the MenACWY control vaccine.

With regard to this clone: Its target antigen remains unknown. No much larger clonotype is one base removed from it; base qualities were not supplied.

The time point label of this sample denotes: baseline before first vaccination. Vaccinee samples were obtained from the UK trials COV001 and COV002, which included a single-blind randomized controlled phase 2/3 trial of AZD1222 (ChAdOx1 nCoV-19) in healthy adults. For TCRbeta chain sequencing, PBMC samples from trial participants were taken at day 0 and at day 28 after the second dose. The CDR3 regions of human TCRbeta chains were analyzed by immunosequencing. Processing in the source paper ran as follows. Repertoire TCRs were matched against a reference library of SARS-CoV-2-specific TCRs generated with the MIRA antigen-specificity platform. Breadth was defined as the fraction of unique TCRs that were SARS-CoV-2-associated, and depth was defined as the fraction of total T cells that were SARS-CoV-2-associated. Using the MIRA data, each spike-specific TCR was assigned both to the spike region to which the TCR was reactive and to a CD4 or CD8 class. Log10-transformed breadth and depth values were compared by one-way ANOVA with Sidak's multiple comparisons tests. In its TCRdb copy, this immuneACCESS table keeps in-frame sequences only and misses some clones. Where compared with another copy, unresolved V genes explain less than half of these, and the others have no known cause. That table supplies the V and J calls and clone size; D and trimming were determined from the DNA. This sample has some 200,000 clones in its table, and roughly 88% of those were observed once. The ten most abundant clones make up roughly 0.98% of the sample.

Beyond this particular receptor, the publication reports: Vaccine-associated CD4 TCRs spanned the whole spike protein, with dominant responses in regions 160-218 and 743-854. Conclusions about previously exposed vaccinees are limited, since just 6 or 7 AZD1222 recipients were seropositive for SARS-CoV-2 at baseline. The 56-69-year group was small, and its depth increase did not reach significance, likely because of low power. A significant rise in spike-specific TCR breadth and depth was observed after two AZD1222 doses relative to day 0 and relative to MenACWY recipients. Participants were mostly white British, with more females than males. The authors suggested clonal diversity may have been underestimated. Reportedly, close to half of the unique spike-specific TCRs recognized epitopes lying outside the regions that are mutated in the B.1.351 and B.1.1.7 variants. No day 14 peak-response samples were available, so repertoires were characterized only after the peak T cell response.

Germline trimming: 2 bases from V, 7 bases from J; junction bases outside gene matches: 8. From the cysteine through the phenylalanine, the CDR3 covers 16 amino acids. Kept here is only the CDR3 DNA, which spans 48 bases and is read in frame from base 1. CDR1 and CDR2, per the germline V gene, are MDHEN and SYDVKM. This receptor was taken from an adult in good health. Recombination linked TRBV28 to TRBJ1-4; TRBD1 agrees with 9 junctional bases. The sample was peripheral blood, taken on day 0 of AZD1222 vaccination. The CDR3 reads CASSLPRQGVREKLFF. The sequenced DNA: TGTGCCAGCAGTTTACCACGACAGGGGGTACGTGAAAAACTGTTTTTT. The reference TRBV28 and TRBJ1-4 proteins fill in what lies around the CDR3, so the full variable domain reads DVKVTQSSRYLVKRTGEKVFLECVQDMDHENMFWYRQDPGLGLRLIYFSYDVKMKEKGDIPEGYSVSREKKERFSLILESASTNQTSMYLCASSLPRQGVREKLFFGSGTQLSVL.